These T cell receptor beta chains were read from a single sample in a study of CD8 T cells in Susac syndrome. TCRdb independently ran MiXCR on the immunoSEQ multiplex PCR reads; one entry per CDR3 protein. The profile covers 110,000 to 150,000 distinct CDR3 sequences, with 94% appearing a single time and approximately 0.27% taken by the ten largest. Sequenced material: CD8+ T cells from PBMCs. Receptors were obtained from a human donor in good health. The CDR3 runs from the conserved cysteine through the conserved F or W. D genes are given only for firm matches. Not all rows give a size; the values are once, few, many and, for expanded clones, a class.

d_call: NA; j_call: TRBJ2-7; clone_size: NA; v_call: TRBV5-6; cdr3_length: 14; cdr3_aa: CASSFMGRSYEQYF; cdr3_nt: TGTGCCAGCAGCTTCATGGGACGCTCCTACGAGCAGTACTTC
d_call: NA; j_call: TRBJ1-2; clone_size: NA; v_call: TRBV2; cdr3_length: 13; cdr3_aa: CASRGTTLYGYTF; cdr3_nt: TGTGCCAGCAGGGGGACGACACTCTACGGCTACACCTTC
d_call: NA; j_call: TRBJ1-1; clone_size: NA; v_call: TRBV11-2; cdr3_length: 13; cdr3_aa: CASSSTQGFEAFF; cdr3_nt: TGTGCCAGCAGCTCCACTCAGGGGTTTGAAGCTTTCTTT
d_call: NA; j_call: TRBJ2-3; clone_size: NA; v_call: TRBV5-6; cdr3_length: 14; cdr3_aa: CASSLGSSADTQYF; cdr3_nt: TGTGCCAGCAGCTTGGGTTCGTCTGCAGATACGCAGTATTTT
d_call: TRBD1; j_call: TRBJ1-5; clone_size: NA; v_call: TRBV2; cdr3_length: 14; cdr3_aa: CASSEGQGEQPQHF; cdr3_nt: TGTGCCAGCAGTGAAGGACAGGGAGAACAGCCCCAGCATTTT
d_call: TRBD1; j_call: TRBJ2-1; clone_size: NA; v_call: TRBV9; cdr3_length: 16; cdr3_aa: CASSVHKGQLYNEQFF; cdr3_nt: TGTGCCAGCAGCGTCCATAAGGGACAGCTCTACAATGAGCAGTTCTTC
d_call: NA; j_call: TRBJ1-4; clone_size: NA; v_call: TRBV19; cdr3_length: 11; cdr3_aa: CASSNDGKLFF; cdr3_nt: TGTGCCAGTAGTAACGACGGAAAACTGTTTTTT
d_call: TRBD2; j_call: TRBJ2-3; clone_size: NA; v_call: TRBV5-6; cdr3_length: 17; cdr3_aa: CASSPRVSGYSTDTQYF; cdr3_nt: TGTGCCAGCAGCCCTCGGGTTAGCGGGTATAGCACAGATACGCAGTATTTT
d_call: NA; j_call: TRBJ2-7; clone_size: NA; v_call: TRBV6-1; cdr3_length: 14; cdr3_aa: CASSEGGAAYEQYF; cdr3_nt: TGTGCCAGCAGTGAAGGAGGGGCAGCCTACGAGCAGTACTTC
d_call: TRBD1; j_call: TRBJ2-7; clone_size: NA; v_call: TRBV19; cdr3_length: 15; cdr3_aa: CASSILQGVAYEQYF; cdr3_nt: TGTGCCAGTAGTATCTTACAGGGGGTGGCCTACGAGCAGTACTTC
d_call: TRBD2; j_call: TRBJ2-1; clone_size: NA; v_call: TRBV20-1; cdr3_length: 14; cdr3_aa: CSAGGLAGGNEQFF; cdr3_nt: TGCAGTGCCGGAGGACTAGCGGGAGGCAATGAGCAGTTCTTC
d_call: NA; j_call: TRBJ1-5; clone_size: NA; v_call: TRBV27; cdr3_length: 14; cdr3_aa: CASSLQGWNQPQHF; cdr3_nt: TGTGCCAGCAGTTTACAGGGTTGGAATCAGCCCCAGCATTTT
d_call: NA; j_call: TRBJ2-1; clone_size: once; v_call: TRBV27; cdr3_length: 15; cdr3_aa: CASSALVSSYNEQFF; cdr3_nt: TGTGCCAGCAGTGCCCTGGTTAGCTCCTACAATGAGCAGTTCTTC
d_call: TRBD1; j_call: TRBJ2-3; clone_size: NA; v_call: TRBV27; cdr3_length: 17; cdr3_aa: CASSLHSDRGPTDTQYF; cdr3_nt: TGTGCCAGCAGTCTACACTCAGACAGGGGGCCTACAGATACGCAGTATTTT
d_call: NA; j_call: TRBJ2-5; clone_size: NA; v_call: TRBV5-1; cdr3_length: 12; cdr3_aa: CASSEFQETQYF; cdr3_nt: TGCGCCAGCAGCGAATTCCAAGAGACCCAGTACTTC
d_call: TRBD2; j_call: TRBJ2-2; clone_size: NA; v_call: TRBV9; cdr3_length: 17; cdr3_aa: CASSDSALAGVHGELFF; cdr3_nt: TGTGCCAGCAGCGACTCGGCGCTAGCGGGAGTACACGGGGAGCTGTTTTTT
d_call: NA; j_call: TRBJ2-7; clone_size: NA; v_call: TRBV3-1; cdr3_length: 14; cdr3_aa: CASSPSLAGYEQYF; cdr3_nt: TGTGCCAGCAGCCCGTCACTAGCCGGCTACGAGCAGTACTTC
d_call: TRBD2; j_call: TRBJ2-1; clone_size: NA; v_call: TRBV13; cdr3_length: 14; cdr3_aa: CASEGRGSYNEQFF; cdr3_nt: TGTGCCTCGGAAGGGAGGGGTTCCTACAATGAGCAGTTCTTC
d_call: TRBD1; j_call: TRBJ2-7; clone_size: NA; v_call: TRBV7-9; cdr3_length: 15; cdr3_aa: CASSSGTDGTYEQYF; cdr3_nt: TGTGCCAGCAGCTCCGGGACAGACGGGACCTACGAGCAGTACTTC
d_call: TRBD2; j_call: TRBJ2-3; clone_size: NA; v_call: TRBV12-3/TRBV12-4; cdr3_length: 14; cdr3_aa: CASGSAGSTDTQYF; cdr3_nt: TGTGCCAGCGGGTCAGCGGGAAGCACAGATACGCAGTATTTT
d_call: NA; j_call: TRBJ1-1; clone_size: NA; v_call: TRBV3-1; cdr3_length: 13; cdr3_aa: CASSQDLSTEAFF; cdr3_nt: TGTGCCAGCAGCCAAGATCTATCGACTGAAGCTTTCTTT
d_call: NA; j_call: TRBJ2-4; clone_size: NA; v_call: TRBV6-5; cdr3_length: 14; cdr3_aa: CASSSGGGVDIQYF; cdr3_nt: TGTGCCAGCAGCTCTGGTGGCGGAGTGGACATTCAGTACTTC
d_call: NA; j_call: TRBJ2-7; clone_size: NA; v_call: TRBV27; cdr3_length: 13; cdr3_aa: CASSFGISYEQYF; cdr3_nt: TGTGCCAGCAGTTTCGGGATCTCCTACGAGCAGTACTTC
d_call: TRBD1; j_call: TRBJ2-3; clone_size: NA; v_call: TRBV20-1; cdr3_length: 16; cdr3_aa: CSARGQGAPPWDTQYF; cdr3_nt: TGCAGTGCTAGAGGACAGGGGGCACCTCCGTGGGATACGCAGTATTTT